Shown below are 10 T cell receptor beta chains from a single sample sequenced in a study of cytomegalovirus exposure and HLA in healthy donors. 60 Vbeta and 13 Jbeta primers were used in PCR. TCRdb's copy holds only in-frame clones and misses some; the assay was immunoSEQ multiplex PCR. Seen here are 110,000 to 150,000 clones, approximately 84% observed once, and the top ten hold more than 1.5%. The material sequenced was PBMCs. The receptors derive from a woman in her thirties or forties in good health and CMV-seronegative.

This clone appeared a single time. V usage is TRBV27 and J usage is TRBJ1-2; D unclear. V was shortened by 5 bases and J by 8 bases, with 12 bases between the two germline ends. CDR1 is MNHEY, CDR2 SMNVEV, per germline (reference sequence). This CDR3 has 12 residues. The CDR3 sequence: CASSPGLEGYTF. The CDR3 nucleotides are TGTGCCAGCAGTCCCGGATTGGAGGGCTACACCTTC.

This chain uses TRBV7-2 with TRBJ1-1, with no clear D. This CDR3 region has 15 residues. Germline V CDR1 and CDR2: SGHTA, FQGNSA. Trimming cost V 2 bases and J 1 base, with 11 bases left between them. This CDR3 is CASSLLYGPNTEAFF. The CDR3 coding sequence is TGTGCCAGCAGCTTACTTTATGGGCCGAACACTGAAGCTTTCTTT. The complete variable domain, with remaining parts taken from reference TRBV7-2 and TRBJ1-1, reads GAGVSQSPSNKVTEKGKDVELRCDPISGHTALYWYRQSLGQGLEFLIYFQGNSAPDKSGLPSDRFSAERTGGSVSTLTIQRTQQEDSAVYLCASSLLYGPNTEAFFGQGTRLTVV.

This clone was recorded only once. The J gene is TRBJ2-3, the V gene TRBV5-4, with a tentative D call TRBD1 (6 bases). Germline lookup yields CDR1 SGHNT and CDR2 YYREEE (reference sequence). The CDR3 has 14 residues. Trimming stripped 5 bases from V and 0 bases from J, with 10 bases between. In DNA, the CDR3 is TGTGCCAGCAGGGTACAGGGCAGCACAGATACGCAGTATTTT. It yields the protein CASRVQGSTDTQYF.

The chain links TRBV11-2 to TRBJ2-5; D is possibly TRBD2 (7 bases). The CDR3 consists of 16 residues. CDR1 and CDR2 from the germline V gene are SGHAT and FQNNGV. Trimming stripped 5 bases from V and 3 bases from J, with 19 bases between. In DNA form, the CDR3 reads TGTGCCAGCAGCCCCATTGTGGGGGCGGGAGAAGAGACCCAGTACTTC. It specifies CASSPIVGAGEETQYF.

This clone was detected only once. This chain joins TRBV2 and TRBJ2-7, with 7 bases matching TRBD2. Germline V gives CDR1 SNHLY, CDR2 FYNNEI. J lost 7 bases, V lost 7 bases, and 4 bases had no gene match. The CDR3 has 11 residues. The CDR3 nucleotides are TGTGCCAGCACGGAGGGAGGGGAGCAGTACTTC. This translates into CASTEGGEQYF.

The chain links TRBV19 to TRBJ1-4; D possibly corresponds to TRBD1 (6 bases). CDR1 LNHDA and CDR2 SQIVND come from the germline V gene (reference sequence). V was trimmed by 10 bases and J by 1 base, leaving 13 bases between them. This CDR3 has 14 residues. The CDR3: CATRPTGTNEKLFF. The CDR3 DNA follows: TGTGCCACCCGCCCGACAGGAACTAATGAAAAACTGTTTTTT.

The DNA for the CDR3 is TGTGCCAGCAGCCAAGGGAAAGGGGTGATTTACGAGCAGTACTTC. It codes for CASSQGKGVIYEQYF. The chain has TRBV4-2 and TRBJ2-5, with D possibly TRBD1 on 5 matching bases. The J call is doubtful: the DNA matches TRBJ2-7 better. The CDR3 totals 15 residues. CDR1 is LGHNA, CDR2 YNFKEQ, per germline.

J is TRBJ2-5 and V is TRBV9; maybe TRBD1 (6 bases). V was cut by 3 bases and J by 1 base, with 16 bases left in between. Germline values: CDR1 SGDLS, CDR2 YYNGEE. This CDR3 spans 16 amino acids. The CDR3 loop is CASSAQFTGPQETQYF. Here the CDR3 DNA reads TGTGCCAGCAGCGCACAATTTACAGGGCCCCAAGAGACCCAGTACTTC. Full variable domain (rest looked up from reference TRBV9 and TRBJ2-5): DSGVTQTPKHLITATGQRVTLRCSPRSGDLSVYWYQQSLDQGLQFLIQYYNGEERAKGNILERFSAQQFPDLHSELNLSSLELGDSALYFCASSAQFTGPQETQYFGPGTRLLVL.

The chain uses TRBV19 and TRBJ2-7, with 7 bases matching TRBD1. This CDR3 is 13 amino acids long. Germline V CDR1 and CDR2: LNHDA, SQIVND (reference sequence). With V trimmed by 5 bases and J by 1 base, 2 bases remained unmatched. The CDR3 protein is CASSPTGSYEQYF. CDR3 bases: TGTGCCAGTAGTCCGACAGGGTCCTACGAGCAGTACTTC.

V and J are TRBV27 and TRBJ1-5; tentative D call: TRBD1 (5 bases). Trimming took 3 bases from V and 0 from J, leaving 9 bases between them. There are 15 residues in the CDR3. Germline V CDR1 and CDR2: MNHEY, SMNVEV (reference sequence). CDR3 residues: CASSFGGGSNQPQHF. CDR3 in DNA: TGTGCCAGCAGTTTCGGGGGGGGTAGCAATCAGCCCCAGCATTTT.